The next 21 T cell receptor beta chains were all read from a single sample in a study of blood T cell repertoires in COVID-19. Here immunoSEQ multiplex PCR was the method, and the copy in TCRdb shows in-frame clones only, minus some. The sample shows almost 200,000 clones, around four fifths of them seen only once. Sequences were obtained from peripheral blood. Receptor source: a man aged 60 to 75 with COVID-19, enrolled during active disease.

This rearrangement joins TRBV18 to TRBJ1-1; tentative D call: TRBD1 (5 bases). Trimming removed 1 base from V and 4 bases from J, with 16 bases in between. From germline, CDR1 is KGHSH and CDR2 LQKENI. The CDR3 spans 16 residues. The CDR3 DNA is TGTGCCAGCTCACCACGGGTTGGGGGGGAAGGCACTGAAGCTTTCTTT. Translation: CASSPRVGGEGTEAFF. The complete variable domain, with remaining parts taken from reference TRBV18 and TRBJ1-1, reads NAGVMQNPRHLVRRRGQEARLRCSPMKGHSHVYWYRQLPEEGLKFMVYLQKENIIDESGMPKERFSAEFPKEGPSILRIQQVVRGDSAAYFCASSPRVGGEGTEAFFGQGTRLTVV.

This clone was found once. The gene calls are TRBV6-5 and TRBJ1-6; D possibly corresponds to TRBD1 (6 bases). Deletions cut 4 bases from V and 11 bases from J, with 12 bases between. From germline, CDR1 is MNHEY and CDR2 SVGAGI. This CDR3 has 13 residues. CDR3 amino acids: CASSSLDRTPLHF. DNA for the CDR3: TGTGCCAGCAGTTCCCTCGACAGGACACCCCTCCACTTT.

The chain links TRBV3-1 (or the pseudogene TRBV3-2) to TRBJ1-2; D is unresolved. V was clipped by 4 bases and J by 4 bases, with 19 bases between them. There are 16 residues in the CDR3. Germline V gene data show CDR1 as LGHDT and CDR2 as YNNKEL (reference sequence). The DNA of the CDR3 is TGTGCCAGCAGCCCTCGGACTGGACTTTCTAGCTATGGCTACACCTTC. This gives the protein CASSPRTGLSSYGYTF.

The chain combines TRBV5-1 with TRBJ2-2; 8 bases are a match to TRBD2. Looked up from germline, CDR1 is SGHRS and CDR2 is YFSETQ. V shed 4 bases and J 4 bases; nucleotides not matched to a gene: 6. The CDR3 is 15 amino acids. CDR3 coding DNA: TGCGCCAGCAGCCAGCGGGAGTGGGGCACCGGGGAGCTGTTTTTT. It codes for CASSQREWGTGELFF.

The chain couples TRBV11-2 to TRBJ2-2; D might be TRBD1 (6 bases). CDR1 is SGHAT, CDR2 FQNNGV, per germline. The CDR3 contains 16 residues. Trimming removed 5 bases from V and 0 bases from J, with 13 bases in between. This CDR3 reads CASSLGQTANTGELFF. CDR3 nucleotides: TGTGCCAGCAGCCTTGGACAGACCGCGAACACCGGGGAGCTGTTTTTT. Combining the CDR3 with reference TRBV11-2 and TRBJ2-2 gives the whole variable domain EAGVAQSPRYKIIEKRQSVAFWCNPISGHATLYWYQQILGQGPKLLIQFQNNGVVDDSQLPKDRFSAERLKGVDSTLKIQPAKLEDSAVYLCASSLGQTANTGELFFGEGSRLTVL.

V and J are TRBV9 and TRBJ2-1, with D uncertain. This CDR3 region has 14 residues. Germline CDR1 reads SGDLS; CDR2 reads YYNGEE. Trimming removed 2 bases from V and 7 bases from J, with 13 bases in between. The CDR3 nucleotides are TGTGCCAGCAGCGTGAGGTTCGGTGCTAATGAGCAGTTCTTC. Its translation is CASSVRFGANEQFF.

The chain uses TRBV5-1 and TRBJ1-2; 8 bases are a match to TRBD1. This CDR3 comprises 15 residues. V dropped 4 bases and J dropped 3; count of bases not matched to a gene: 8. Germline V gene sequence: CDR1 SGHRS, CDR2 YFSETQ. Here the CDR3 DNA reads TGCGCCAGCAGCCTGGGGGACAGGACTCACTATGGCTACACCTTC. This codes for CASSLGDRTHYGYTF.

This chain connects TRBV4-3 to TRBJ2-7; D gene uncertain. Germline V lookup: CDR1 LGHNA, CDR2 YSLEER. The ends were cut back, 0 bases at V and 0 bases at J, with 9 bases in the middle. This CDR3 has 15 residues. The CDR3 DNA sequence: TGCGCCAGCAGCCAAGATTTAATCGGCTCCTACGAGCAGTACTTC. Encoded protein: CASSQDLIGSYEQYF.

The J gene is TRBJ2-7, the V gene TRBV29-1; TRBD1 might be the D (6 bases). The V and J ends lost 7 bases and 3 bases respectively, with 13 bases between them. Germline CDR1 is SQVTM and CDR2 is ANQGSEA. The CDR3 runs 12 residues. The CDR3 loop is CSALGRGYEQYF. As DNA, the CDR3 is TGCAGCGCCCTGGGCAGGGGCTACGAGCAGTACTTC.

The V and J genes are TRBV7-8 and TRBJ1-5, with 9 positions matching TRBD1. The CDR3 has 14 amino acids. Germline lookup yields CDR1 SGHVS and CDR2 FQNEAQ. Trimming at V came to 6 bases and at J to 7 bases, leaving 7 bases not matched to a gene. CDR3 loop: CASSRTGVGQPQHF. The CDR3 coding sequence is TGTGCCAGCAGTAGGACAGGGGTCGGACAGCCCCAGCATTTT.

This chain uses TRBV7-6 with TRBJ1-5, with D possibly being TRBD1 (5 bases). From germline, CDR1 is SGHVS and CDR2 FNYEAQ. With 2 bases removed from V and 4 bases from J, the gap between germline ends came to 9 bases. This CDR3 has 14 residues. The CDR3 bases are TGTGCCAGCAGCTTATCAGGGAGGAATCAGCCCCAGCATTTT. It specifies CASSLSGRNQPQHF.

The chain links TRBV5-1 to TRBJ2-5; 15 nucleotides line up with TRBD2. The CDR3 contains 17 residues. Looked up from germline, CDR1 is SGHRS and CDR2 is YFSETQ. The ends lost 0 bases at V and 4 bases at J; junction bases unmatched: 4. For the CDR3, the DNA is TGCGCCAGCAGCTTGGGGACTAGCGGGAGGGCCCGAGAGACCCAGTACTTC. Translation gives CASSLGTSGRARETQYF.

The chain employs TRBV5-1 and TRBJ2-7, with 7 bases matching TRBD2. The germline CDR1 and CDR2 sequences are SGHRS and YFSETQ. V trimming: 0 bases; J trimming: 5 bases; junction bases outside the gene matches: 8. The CDR3 covers 15 residues. Written as DNA, the CDR3 is TGCGCCAGCAGCTTGGACCTAGCGGTATCCGACGAGCAGTACTTC. It is translated as CASSLDLAVSDEQYF.

The chain links TRBV5-6 to TRBJ1-3, with a tentative D call TRBD1 (5 bases). The V gene's germline CDR1 is SGHDT and CDR2 YYEEEE. V lost 3 bases to trimming and J lost 8 bases, with 9 bases between them. CDR3 length: 12 residues. DNA of the CDR3: TGTGCCAGCAGCTCGCCGACAGACACCATATATTTT. It codes for CASSSPTDTIYF. Full variable domain (remainder filled in from reference TRBV5-6 and TRBJ1-3): DAGVTQSPTHLIKTRGQQVTLRCSPKSGHDTVSWYQQALGQGPQFIFQYYEEEERQRGNFPDRFSGHQFPNYSSELNVNALLLGDSALYLCASSSPTDTIYFGEGSWLTVV.

The V gene is TRBV12-3 or TRBV12-4, the J gene TRBJ1-4, with D possibly being TRBD1 (5 bases). This CDR3 comprises 13 residues. The ends were cut back, 4 bases at V and 7 bases at J, with 10 bases in the middle. CDR3 sequence (DNA): TGTGCCAGCAGTTCGGGGGGGAGTGAAAAACTGTTTTTT. It codes for CASSSGGSEKLFF.

V and J are TRBV7-9 and TRBJ2-7; 10 nucleotides line up with TRBD1. The CDR3 has 14 residues. The V segment lost 3 bases and the J segment 6 bases; nucleotides outside the gene matches: 5. Germline CDR1 SEHNR, CDR2 FQNEAQ (reference sequence). The CDR3 nucleotides are TGTGCCAGCAGCTTTGGACAGGGGGTGAGCGAGCAGTACTTC. It codes for CASSFGQGVSEQYF.

Concerning this clone itself: In the same sample, other DNA sequences code for this CDR3. This chain links TRBV5-1 with TRBJ1-1; D gene uncertain. Deletions cut 5 bases from V and 1 base from J, with 12 bases between. This CDR3 is built from 14 residues. Germline CDR1 is SGHRS and CDR2 is YFSETQ. The CDR3 DNA reads TGCGCCAGCAGTACTAGGACCGGGAACACTGAAGCTTTCTTT. Protein product: CASSTRTGNTEAFF.

The CDR3: CATSGPGQNNYGYTF. CDR3 DNA: TGTGCCACCAGTGGCCCGGGACAGAATAACTATGGCTACACCTTC. The chain joins TRBV24-1 to TRBJ1-2; 7 nucleotides line up with TRBD1. CDR3 length: 15 residues. Germline loops: CDR1 KGHDR, CDR2 SFDVKD. The ends lost 5 bases at V and 1 base at J; junction bases unmatched: 6.

The chain is built from TRBV13 and TRBJ1-2; 10 positions agree with TRBD1. J gave up 9 bases and V 3 bases, and 4 bases lay outside the gene matches. The germline gives CDR1 PRHDT, CDR2 FYEKMQ (reference sequence). CDR3 size: 13 residues. Written as DNA, the CDR3 is TGTGCCAGCAGCTTCGGGACAGGGGTACGCTACACCTTC. Its translation is CASSFGTGVRYTF.

This sequence joins TRBV5-1 and TRBJ2-1, with 8 bases lining up with TRBD2. CDR3 length: 15 amino acids. V was pared by 3 bases and J by 0 bases, with 2 bases of the junction left unmatched. Germline lookup yields CDR1 SGHRS and CDR2 YFSETQ. In DNA, the CDR3 is TGCGCCAGCAGCTCCACTAGCGGCTCCTACAATGAGCAGTTCTTC. Its protein product is CASSSTSGSYNEQFF.

This clone turned up a few times. This chain connects TRBV30 to TRBJ1-3, with 12 bases that match TRBD1. The CDR3 is 15 residues long. Germline loops: CDR1 GTSNPN, CDR2 SVGIG (reference sequence). With V trimmed by 4 bases and J by 3 bases, 4 bases remained unmatched. CDR3 bases: TGTGCCTGGAAAGGGACAGGGGGCCTTGGAAACACCATATATTTT. Translated, it gives CAWKGTGGLGNTIYF.